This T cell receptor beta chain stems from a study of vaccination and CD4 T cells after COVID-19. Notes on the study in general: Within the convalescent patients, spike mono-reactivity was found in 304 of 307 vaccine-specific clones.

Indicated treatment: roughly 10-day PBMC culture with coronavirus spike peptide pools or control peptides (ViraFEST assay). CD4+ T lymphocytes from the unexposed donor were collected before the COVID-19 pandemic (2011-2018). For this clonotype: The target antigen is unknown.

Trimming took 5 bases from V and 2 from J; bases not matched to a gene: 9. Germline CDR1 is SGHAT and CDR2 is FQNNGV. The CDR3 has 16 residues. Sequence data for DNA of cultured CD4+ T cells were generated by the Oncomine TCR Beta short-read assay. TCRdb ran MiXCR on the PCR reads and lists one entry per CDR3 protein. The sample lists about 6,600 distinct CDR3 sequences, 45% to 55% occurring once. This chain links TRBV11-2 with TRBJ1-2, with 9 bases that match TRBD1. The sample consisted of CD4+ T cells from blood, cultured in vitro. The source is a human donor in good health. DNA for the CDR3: TGTGCCAGCAGCCCGCCGATCGGGACAGGGAACTATGGCTACACCTTC. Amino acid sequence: CASSPPIGTGNYGYTF.